This TCR beta chain was sequenced in a study of T cell repertoires in cytomegalovirus infection. CDR1 MGHRA and CDR2 YSYEKL come from the germline V gene. The germline V and J ends were trimmed by 4 bases and 4 bases, with 20 bases remaining between them. There are 17 residues in the CDR3. This clonotype was counted only a few times. Its antigen is not known. General observations from the study: HLA-C-restricted CMV clonotypes gave the most frequent clonotype in two of eight donors.

TCRdb reprocessed the reads via MiXCR and lists one record per CDR3 protein. The sample yields about 310,000 distinct CDR3 sequences, 15% to 20% seen once. The TCR was taken from a human donor in good health (CMV status not recorded). Some clones in this sample may be carry-over from other donors' samples. V and J are TRBV4-1 and TRBJ1-3; a possible D gene is TRBD1 (5 bases). The sequenced sample was PBMCs. Here the CDR3 reads CASSPQTGTQGGNTIYF. CDR3 bases: TGCGCCAGCAGCCCACAGACGGGGACGCAGGGAGGAAACACCATATATTTT.